Listed here are 2 T cell receptor beta chains from one sample, sequenced in a study of early T cells in non-severe SARS-CoV-2 infection. TCRdb independently ran MiXCR on the 5' RACE reads; one entry per CDR3 protein. The table shows about 77,000 distinct CDR3 sequences, with roughly a sixth occurring only once. Sequences were obtained from whole blood. Receptors originate from an adult who was a healthcare worker with PCR-confirmed SARS-CoV-2 infection or an uninfected control (not recorded which).

The sample holds a few counts of this clonotype. CDR3 sequence (DNA): TGTGCCAGCAGTTTAACTAGCGGGGTGAGCACAGATACGCAGTATTTT. Translated: CASSLTSGVSTDTQYF. The chain recombines TRBV28 with TRBJ2-3, with 10 nucleotides matching TRBD2. Germline V CDR1 and CDR2: MDHEN, SYDVKM. J gave up 0 bases and V 2 bases, and 2 bases lay outside the gene matches. The CDR3 runs to 16 residues.

The V and J genes are TRBV12-3 or TRBV12-4 and TRBJ1-1, with D possibly matching TRBD1 (5 bases). The V gene lost 6 bases and the J gene lost 4 bases, with 12 bases spanning the gap. The CDR3 is 13 amino acids. The CDR3 loop reads CASSPQGATEAFF. CDR3 sequence (DNA): TGTGCCAGCAGCCCTCAAGGGGCCACTGAAGCTTTCTTT.